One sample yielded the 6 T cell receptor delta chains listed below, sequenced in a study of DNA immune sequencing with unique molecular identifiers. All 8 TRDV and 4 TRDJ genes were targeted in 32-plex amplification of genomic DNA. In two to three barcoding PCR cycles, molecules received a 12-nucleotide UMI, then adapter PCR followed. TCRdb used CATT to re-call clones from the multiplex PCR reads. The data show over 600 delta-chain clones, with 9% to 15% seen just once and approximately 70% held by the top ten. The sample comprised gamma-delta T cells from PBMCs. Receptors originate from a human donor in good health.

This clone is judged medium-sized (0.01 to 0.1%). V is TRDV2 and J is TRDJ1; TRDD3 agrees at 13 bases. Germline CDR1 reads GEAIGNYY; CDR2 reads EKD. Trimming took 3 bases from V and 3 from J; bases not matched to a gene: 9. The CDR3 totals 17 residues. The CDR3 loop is CACDALTGGYDADKLIF. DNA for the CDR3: TGTGCCTGTGACGCCCTTACTGGGGGATACGACGCCGATAAACTCATCTTT.

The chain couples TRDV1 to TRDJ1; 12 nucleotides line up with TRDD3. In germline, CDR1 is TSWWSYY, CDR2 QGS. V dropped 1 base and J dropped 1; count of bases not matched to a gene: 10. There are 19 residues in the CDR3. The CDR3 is CALGERRPHWGIPTDKLIF. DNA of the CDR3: TGTGCTCTTGGGGAACGGAGGCCCCACTGGGGGATACCCACCGATAAACTCATCTTT.

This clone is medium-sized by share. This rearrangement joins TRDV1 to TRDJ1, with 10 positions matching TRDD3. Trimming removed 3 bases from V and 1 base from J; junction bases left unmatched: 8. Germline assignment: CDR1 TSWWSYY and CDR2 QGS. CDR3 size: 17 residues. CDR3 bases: TGTGCTCTTGGGGATCGATATACTGGGGGATGCACCGATAAACTCATCTTT. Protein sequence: CALGDRYTGGCTDKLIF.

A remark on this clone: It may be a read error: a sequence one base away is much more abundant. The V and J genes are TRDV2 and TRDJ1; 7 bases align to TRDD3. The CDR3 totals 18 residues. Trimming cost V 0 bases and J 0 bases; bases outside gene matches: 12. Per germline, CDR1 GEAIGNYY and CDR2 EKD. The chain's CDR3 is CACDTVRGIRRYTDKLIF. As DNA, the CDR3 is TGTGCCTGTGACACCGTTAGGGGGATTCGCCGGTACACCGATAAACTCATCTTT.

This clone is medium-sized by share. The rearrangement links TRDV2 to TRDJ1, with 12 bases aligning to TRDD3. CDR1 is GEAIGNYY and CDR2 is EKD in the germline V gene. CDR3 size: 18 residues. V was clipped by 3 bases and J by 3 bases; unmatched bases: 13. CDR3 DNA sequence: TGTGCCTGTGACCCGGTTAACTGGGGGATACAAGTTGCCGATAAACTCATCTTT. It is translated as CACDPVNWGIQVADKLIF.

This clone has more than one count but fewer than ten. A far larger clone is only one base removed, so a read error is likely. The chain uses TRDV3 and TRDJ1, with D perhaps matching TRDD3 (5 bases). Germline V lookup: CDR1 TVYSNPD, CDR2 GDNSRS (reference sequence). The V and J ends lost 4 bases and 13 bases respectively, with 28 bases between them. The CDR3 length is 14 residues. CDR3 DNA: TGTGCCTCCAGGCACCCCAGCTTCGCCCGGGGGCCCATCTTT. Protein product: CASRHPSFARGPIF.